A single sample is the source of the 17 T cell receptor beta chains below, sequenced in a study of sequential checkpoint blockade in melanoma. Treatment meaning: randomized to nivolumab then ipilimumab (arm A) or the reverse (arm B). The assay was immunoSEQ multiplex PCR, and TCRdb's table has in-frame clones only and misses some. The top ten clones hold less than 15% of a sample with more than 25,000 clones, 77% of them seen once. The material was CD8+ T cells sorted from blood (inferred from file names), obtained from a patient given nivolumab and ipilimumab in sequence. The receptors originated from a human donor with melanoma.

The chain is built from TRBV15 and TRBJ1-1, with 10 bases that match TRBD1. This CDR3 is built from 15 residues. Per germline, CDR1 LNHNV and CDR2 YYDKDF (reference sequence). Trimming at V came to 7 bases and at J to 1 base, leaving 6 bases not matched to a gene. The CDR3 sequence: CATTQDRGENTEAFF. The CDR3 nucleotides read TGTGCCACCACCCAGGACAGGGGGGAGAACACTGAAGCTTTCTTT.

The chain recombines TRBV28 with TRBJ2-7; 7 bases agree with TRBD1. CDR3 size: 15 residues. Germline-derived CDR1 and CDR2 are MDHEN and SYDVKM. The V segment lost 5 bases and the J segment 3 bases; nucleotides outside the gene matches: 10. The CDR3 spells CASSPDREDLYEQYF. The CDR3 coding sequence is TGTGCCAGCAGTCCCGACAGGGAAGATCTCTACGAGCAGTACTTC.

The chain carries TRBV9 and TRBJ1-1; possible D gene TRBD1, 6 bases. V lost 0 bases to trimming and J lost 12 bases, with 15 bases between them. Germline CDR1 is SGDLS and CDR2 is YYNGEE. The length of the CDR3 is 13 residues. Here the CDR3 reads CASSVGDTSRSFF. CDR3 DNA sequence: TGTGCCAGCAGCGTAGGGGACACTAGTAGGTCTTTCTTT.

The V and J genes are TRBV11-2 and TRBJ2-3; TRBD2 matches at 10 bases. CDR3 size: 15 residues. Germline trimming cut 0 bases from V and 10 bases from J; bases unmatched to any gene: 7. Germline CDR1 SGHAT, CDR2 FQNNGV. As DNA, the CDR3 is TGTGCCAGCAGCTTAGATGTAGCGGGGGGCCTTCCGCAGTATTTT. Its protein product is CASSLDVAGGLPQYF.

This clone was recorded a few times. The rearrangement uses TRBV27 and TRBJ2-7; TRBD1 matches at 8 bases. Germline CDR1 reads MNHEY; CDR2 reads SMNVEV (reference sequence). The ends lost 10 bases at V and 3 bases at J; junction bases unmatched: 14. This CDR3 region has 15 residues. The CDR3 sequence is CATRTGTGSLYEQYF. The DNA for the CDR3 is TGTGCCACCCGGACCGGGACAGGTTCCCTCTACGAGCAGTACTTC.

The DNA for the CDR3 is TGTGCCAGCAGCGTAGAACTAGCGGGGAGCAATGAGCAGTTCTTC. This encodes CASSVELAGSNEQFF. V usage is TRBV9 and J usage is TRBJ2-1; the match to TRBD2 covers 10 bases. Unmatched junction bases numbered 3, after V lost 0 bases and J lost 6 bases. The CDR3 totals 15 residues. CDR1 and CDR2 from the germline V gene are SGDLS and YYNGEE.

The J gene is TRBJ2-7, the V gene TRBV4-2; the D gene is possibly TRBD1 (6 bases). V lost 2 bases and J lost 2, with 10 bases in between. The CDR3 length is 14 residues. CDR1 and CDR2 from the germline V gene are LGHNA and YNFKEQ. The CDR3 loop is CASSQLAGAYEQYF. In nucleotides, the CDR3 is TGTGCCAGCAGCCAATTGGCAGGGGCCTACGAGCAGTACTTC.

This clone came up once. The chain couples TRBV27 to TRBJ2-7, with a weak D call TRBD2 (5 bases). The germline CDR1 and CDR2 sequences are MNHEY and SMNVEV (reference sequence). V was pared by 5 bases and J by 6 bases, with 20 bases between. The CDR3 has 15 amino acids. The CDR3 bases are TGTGCCAGCAGTATGGGAGTTCCCCGTCCCCTCGAGCAGTACTTC. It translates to CASSMGVPRPLEQYF.

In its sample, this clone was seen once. The CDR3: CASRRGPEQYF. In DNA, the CDR3 is TGTGCCAGCAGAAGGGGGCCGGAGCAGTACTTC. The chain employs TRBV25-1 and TRBJ2-7; 7 nucleotides match TRBD1. CDR1 is MGHDK, CDR2 SYGVNS, per germline. The CDR3 runs 11 residues. The V segment lost 6 bases and the J segment 7 bases; nucleotides outside the gene matches: 3.

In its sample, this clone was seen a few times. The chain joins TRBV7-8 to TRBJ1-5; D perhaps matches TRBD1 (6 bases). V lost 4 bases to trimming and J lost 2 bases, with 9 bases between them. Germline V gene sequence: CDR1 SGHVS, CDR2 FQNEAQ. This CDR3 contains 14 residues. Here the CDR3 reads CASSSDSRNQPQHF. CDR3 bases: TGTGCCAGCAGCTCGGACAGTCGCAATCAGCCCCAGCATTTT.

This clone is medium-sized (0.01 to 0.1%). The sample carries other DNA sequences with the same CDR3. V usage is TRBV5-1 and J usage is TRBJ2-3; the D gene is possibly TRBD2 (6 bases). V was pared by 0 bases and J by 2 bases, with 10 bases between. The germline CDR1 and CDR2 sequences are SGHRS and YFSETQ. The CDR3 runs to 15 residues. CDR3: CASSLVGGYTDTQYF. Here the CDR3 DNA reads TGCGCCAGCAGCTTGGTTGGGGGGTACACAGATACGCAGTATTTT.

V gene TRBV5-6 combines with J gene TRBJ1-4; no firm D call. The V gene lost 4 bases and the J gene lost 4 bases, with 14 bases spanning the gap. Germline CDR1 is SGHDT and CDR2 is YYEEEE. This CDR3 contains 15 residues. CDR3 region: CASSPGPGSNEKLFF. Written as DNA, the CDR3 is TGTGCCAGCAGCCCTGGACCGGGAAGTAATGAAAAACTGTTTTTT.

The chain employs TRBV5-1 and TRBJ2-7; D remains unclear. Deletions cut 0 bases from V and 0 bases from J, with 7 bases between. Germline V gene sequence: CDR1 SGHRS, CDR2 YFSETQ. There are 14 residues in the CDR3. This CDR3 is CASSLVALSYEQYF. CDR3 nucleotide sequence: TGCGCCAGCAGCTTGGTAGCACTCTCCTACGAGCAGTACTTC.

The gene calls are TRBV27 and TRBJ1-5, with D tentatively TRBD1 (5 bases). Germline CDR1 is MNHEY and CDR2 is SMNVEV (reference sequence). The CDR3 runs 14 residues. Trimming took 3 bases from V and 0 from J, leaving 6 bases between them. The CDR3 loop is CASSLGGSNQPQHF. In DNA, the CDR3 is TGTGCCAGCAGTTTGGGGGGTAGCAATCAGCCCCAGCATTTT.

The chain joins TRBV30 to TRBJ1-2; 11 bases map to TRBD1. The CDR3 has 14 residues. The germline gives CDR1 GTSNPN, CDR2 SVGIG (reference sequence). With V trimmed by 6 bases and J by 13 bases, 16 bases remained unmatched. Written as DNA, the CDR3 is TGTGCCTGCAATCATCGGACAGGGGGCTCCCAGGCCACCTTC. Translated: CACNHRTGGSQATF. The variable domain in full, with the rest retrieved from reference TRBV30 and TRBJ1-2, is SQTIHQWPATLVQPVGSPLSLECTVEGTSNPNLYWYRQAAGRGLQLLFYSVGIGQISSEVPQNLSASRPQDRQFILSSKKLLLSDSGFYLCACNHRTGGSQATFGSGTRLTVV.

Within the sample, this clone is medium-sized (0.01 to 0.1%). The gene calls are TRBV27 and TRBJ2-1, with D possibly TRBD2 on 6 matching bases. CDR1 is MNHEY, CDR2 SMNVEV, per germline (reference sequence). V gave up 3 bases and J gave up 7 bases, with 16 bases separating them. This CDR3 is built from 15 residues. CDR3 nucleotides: TGTGCCAGCAGTTTCAAGCGGGTGACGGGGAATGAGCAGTTCTTC. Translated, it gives CASSFKRVTGNEQFF.

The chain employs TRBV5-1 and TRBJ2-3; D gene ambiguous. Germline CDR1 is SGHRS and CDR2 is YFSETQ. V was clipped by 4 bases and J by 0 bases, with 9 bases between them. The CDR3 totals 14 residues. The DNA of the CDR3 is TGCGCCAGCAGCGAGAACCCTAGCACAGATACGCAGTATTTT. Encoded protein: CASSENPSTDTQYF.